This T cell receptor (beta chain) was captured in a study of shared clonotypes between healthy human individuals (dated by TCRdb to about 2020). Study-level background: Two women and a few men aged 18 to 49 years were included in the cohort. For each donor, three plates each were used for CD4 naive and CD4 memory, two plates were used for CD8 naive, and one plate was used for CD8 memory. To estimate repertoire size and how much clonotypes are shared between individuals, the study performed deep sequencing of blood TCR repertoires from about 5 healthy adults. Between about 0.9 and 9 billion PBMCs per donor were obtained by leukapheresis. Libraries were prepared and TCR repertoires were sequenced by different laboratories using diverse techniques, in order to increase sequencing depth and limit assay-specific biases.

As to this clone: The antigen it binds to is not known. The record has no base qualities; no much larger clone is one base away. Other DNA sequences from this sample encode an identical CDR3 as well.

Summary of the overall study and its limitations: Pairwise subsampling indicated that sequencing depth was expected to affect the degree of clonotype sharing among donors. Clonotypes shared by all four sorted-subset donors showed higher generation probabilities than non-shared clonotypes. Sharing across a few donors was observed for about 4.8% of naive CD4, 3% to 3.5% of naive CD8, over 2% of memory CD4, and roughly 0.4% of memory CD8 clonotypes. The genetic and exposure-history diversity represented was limited by the small number of donors. Sampling was restricted to blood, and TCR repertoires in tissue are likely to differ from TCR repertoires in blood. Rarefaction of sorted-subset datasets indicated incomplete sequencing despite the large sequencing depth. Larger estimated clonotype richness was generally found for naive subsets than for memory subsets.

Ends trimmed: V by 6 bases, J by 4 bases; bases unmatched to a gene: 5. Looking up the germline V gene (reference sequence) yields CDR1 LNHDA and CDR2 SQIVND. The CDR3 runs 13 residues from the cysteine to the phenylalanine. The retained sequence is limited to the CDR3, 39 bases, with the frame set at the first base. Using the deep immunoSEQ assay, TCR CDR3 regions were amplified from genomic DNA by multiplex PCR. Genomic DNA extracted from each cell subset was distributed evenly over all wells of several immunoSEQ 96-well plates, and each plate served as one replicate. For sorted subsets, approximately 210 ng genomic DNA, equal to 30,000 or so T cell genomes, was loaded into each replicate PCR. Purified libraries were quantified with a Qubit 3.0 fluorometer, sized on a Bioanalyzer 2100, and re-quantified with the KAPA Library Quantification kit. Every immunoSEQ 96-well plate was sequenced on a separate single-read 150-cycle Illumina NextSeq 550 flow cell. The authors' pipeline ran thus. Because the immunoSEQ output held only junctional sequences and lacked quality scores, the filtering could not match the filtering applied to full-length reads. To assign V/J genes and CDR3, sequences were annotated against IMGT germline references using PyIR, a Python wrapper for IgBLAST v1.9. Reads were removed for weak V/J assignments (E-value above 1e-6), missing CDR3, stop codons, out-of-frame junctions, or ambiguous translated residues. V3J clonotypes were defined as sequences sharing an identical inferred V gene, J gene, and CDR3 amino acid sequence. To compute the percentage overlap between repertoires, the number of shared unique clonotypes was divided by the size of the smaller repertoire. Richness of each repertoire was evaluated using RTK rarefaction, the Chao1 estimator, and Recon v2.1 estimates of unobserved clonotypes. Generation probabilities were computed with OLGA for all TCRbeta clonotypes obtained by the gDNA method from several donors. Held by TCRdb, this immuneACCESS table contains in-frame sequences only and omits some clones. Under half of the omission traces to an unresolved V gene where checked; the cause of the rest is unknown. V, J and clone size are taken as reported in that table, and D and trimming were inferred from the DNA itself. For this sample the table gives 1 million to 1.2 million clones, of which 60% to 85% were detected only once. Clones ranked in the top ten supply 0.7% to 0.95% of the sample.

The donors were healthy, HIV-negative adults with no recently reported acute infections or vaccinations. Every donor was a Caucasian adult residing in Nashville, Tennessee, USA. Magnetic negative selection was used to enrich CD4+ T cells, after which naive cells were positively selected on CD45RA and the negative fraction became the memory subset. After blood collection by leukapheresis, PBMCs were isolated using Ficoll-Histopaque density gradient centrifugation and then cryopreserved in the vapor phase of liquid nitrogen. Analytical flow cytometry was used to check the purity and quantity of each magnetically sorted T cell population. Genomic DNA was isolated from each sorted fraction and quantified by UV absorbance on a Nanodrop 2000c.

This clonotype originated in a man aged 18 to 30 in good health. Some clones in this sample may be carry-over from other donors' samples. The rearrangement joined TRBV19 to TRBJ2-7; TRBD1 fits 8 bases in the junction. Sequenced: memory CD4+ T cells from PBMCs. Read against the paper, the sample's cell subset or site label means: CD45RA-negative fraction. The DNA sequence is TGTGCCAGTAGAAGGACAGGGACGTACGAGCAGTACTTC. This encodes CASRRTGTYEQYF.